The 32 T cell receptor beta chains listed next were all sequenced from one sample in a study of Graves' ophthalmopathy and Graves' hyperthyroidism. The sequenced template was RNA, covering the TCR beta CDR3 region. Second-round multiplex PCR followed a first-round RT-PCR using HTBI primers. TCRdb itself ran the multiplex PCR reads through MiXCR, one entry per CDR3 protein. The repertoire consists of some 150,000 distinct CDR3 sequences, with approximately 40% occurring once and the leading ten covering around 9.3%. Sequenced material: peripheral blood. These receptors all come from a man between 25 and 39 years old with Graves' ophthalmopathy.

At least ten counts were recorded for this clonotype. The rearrangement links TRBV6-2 or TRBV6-3 to TRBJ2-7; 14 bases fit TRBD2. Germline assignment: CDR1 MNHEY and CDR2 SVGEGT. The CDR3 contains 16 residues. V lost 8 bases and J lost 4; bases outside the gene matches: 10. The CDR3 region is CASLVSGLAGAYEQYF. In nucleotides, the CDR3 is TGTGCCAGCTTAGTTTCGGGACTAGCGGGAGCTTACGAGCAGTACTTC.

The gene calls are TRBV12-3 or TRBV12-4 and TRBJ2-7; TRBD1 matches 8 bases. V gave up 5 bases and J gave up 12 bases; unmatched junction bases: 9. This CDR3 has 12 amino acids. CDR3 sequence (DNA): TGTGCCAGCAGTCCGGGACAGGTTTATATGTACTTC. The encoded protein is CASSPGQVYMYF.

The chain is built from TRBV28 and TRBJ2-7, with 7 nucleotides matching TRBD1. Germline CDR1 and CDR2: MDHEN and SYDVKM. Trimming removed 7 bases from V and 6 bases from J; junction bases left unmatched: 6. This CDR3 contains 12 residues. This CDR3 reads CASMGRTGEQYF. CDR3 nucleotides: TGTGCCAGCATGGGTCGGACAGGCGAGCAGTACTTC.

CDR3 DNA: TGTGCCAGCAGTTTATCGGAACAGGGCTACGAGCAGTACTTC. Translating gives CASSLSEQGYEQYF. V is TRBV27 and J is TRBJ2-7, with a weak D call TRBD1 (6 bases). Germline CDR1 is MNHEY and CDR2 is SMNVEV (reference sequence). There are 14 residues in the CDR3. V dropped 0 bases and J dropped 3 bases, with 9 bases sitting between them.

This clonotype was detected ten times or more. The chain recombines TRBV30 with TRBJ2-7; 11 bases fit TRBD1. CDR1 GTSNPN and CDR2 SVGIG come from the germline V gene (reference sequence). The CDR3 sequence is 15 residues long. Trimming cost V 8 bases and J 6 bases; bases outside gene matches: 15. The CDR3 region is CAAPSRTGGLTEQYF. In DNA, the CDR3 is TGTGCCGCCCCTTCCCGGACAGGGGGCTTAACCGAGCAGTACTTC.

The chain recombines TRBV28 with TRBJ1-1, with TRBD1 identical over 8 bases. CDR1 and CDR2 (germline): MDHEN, SYDVKM. The CDR3 loop spans 13 amino acids. Trimming removed 7 bases from V and 1 base from J; junction bases left unmatched: 2. The CDR3 nucleotides read TGTGCCAGCAATACAGGGGGGAACACTGAAGCTTTCTTT. It translates to CASNTGGNTEAFF.

This clonotype was seen repeatedly, ten times or more. The CDR3 sequence is CSAHEAGLGRAEQYF. The CDR3 nucleotides read TGCAGTGCCCATGAGGCGGGACTGGGACGTGCCGAGCAGTACTTC. The chain couples TRBV20-1 to TRBJ2-7; D might be TRBD2 (6 bases). The V gene lost 6 bases and the J gene lost 6 bases, with 24 bases spanning the gap. The germline CDR1 and CDR2 sequences are DFQATT and SNEGSKA (reference sequence). The CDR3 covers 15 residues.

The sample holds many counts of this clonotype. The chain uses TRBV15 and TRBJ1-5; possible D gene TRBD1, 5 bases. Trimming removed 1 base at V and 1 base at J, with 11 bases between. There are 16 residues in the CDR3. Germline V gene data show CDR1 as LNHNV and CDR2 as YYDKDF (reference sequence). The CDR3 bases are TGTGCCACCAGCAGAGCTATGGACATCAGCAATCAGCCCCAGCATTTT. Protein: CATSRAMDISNQPQHF.

The sample holds many counts of this clonotype. The rearrangement uses TRBV12-3 or TRBV12-4 and TRBJ2-7, with D possibly matching TRBD1 (6 bases). Trimming removed 5 bases at V and 5 bases at J, with 19 bases between. There are 15 residues in the CDR3. The CDR3, as DNA: TGTGCCAGCAGTAGGGCAGGGGCAACTGGAGACGAGCAGTACTTC. Translation gives CASSRAGATGDEQYF.

This chain links TRBV20-1 with TRBJ2-7; 10 bases agree with TRBD1. The V and J ends lost 6 bases and 4 bases, in that order; junction bases with no gene match: 3. CDR1 is DFQATT and CDR2 is SNEGSKA in the germline V gene (reference sequence). This CDR3 region has 12 residues. The CDR3 loop is CSAAGQGYEQYF. CDR3 nucleotide sequence: TGCAGTGCCGCGGGACAGGGGTACGAGCAGTACTTC.

Many counts were recorded for this clonotype. The chain employs TRBV2 and TRBJ2-2, with 9 bases matching TRBD2. CDR1 SNHLY and CDR2 FYNNEI come from the germline V gene. V dropped 6 bases and J dropped 5; count of bases not matched to a gene: 13. The CDR3 is made up of 17 amino acids. CDR3 sequence reads: CASSPQGNSGRTGELFF. In nucleotides, the CDR3 is TGTGCCAGCAGCCCCCAGGGGAATAGCGGGAGAACCGGGGAGCTGTTTTTT. The full variable domain, with the rest looked up from reference TRBV2 and TRBJ2-2, is EPEVTQTPSHQVTQMGQEVILRCVPISNHLYFYWYRQILGQKVEFLVSFYNNEISEKSEIFDDQFSVERPDGSNFTLKIRSTKLEDSAMYFCASSPQGNSGRTGELFFGEGSRLTVL.

This clonotype came up many times. The genes are TRBV9 and TRBJ2-2; 9 nucleotides match TRBD1. This CDR3 comprises 15 residues. Germline trimming cut 7 bases from V and 1 base from J; bases unmatched to any gene: 5. Germline values: CDR1 SGDLS, CDR2 YYNGEE. The CDR3 loop is CASAVGQGNTGELFF. CDR3 DNA sequence: TGTGCCAGCGCGGTGGGACAGGGGAACACCGGGGAGCTGTTTTTT. The full variable domain, with the rest looked up from reference TRBV9 and TRBJ2-2, is DSGVTQTPKHLITATGQRVTLRCSPRSGDLSVYWYQQSLDQGLQFLIQYYNGEERAKGNILERFSAQQFPDLHSELNLSSLELGDSALYFCASAVGQGNTGELFFGEGSRLTVL.

The V gene is TRBV6-2 or TRBV6-3, the J gene TRBJ2-7; D not certain. V shed 1 base and J shed 11 bases, with 9 bases lying between them. The CDR3 spans 11 residues. Germline V gene data show CDR1 as MNHEY and CDR2 as SVGEGT. In DNA form, the CDR3 reads TGTGCCAGCAGTTACTTCCACGACAAGTACTTC. It translates to CASSYFHDKYF.

This sequence joins TRBV24-1 and TRBJ2-5; unclear D gene. This CDR3 is 13 amino acids long. Trimming took 2 bases from V and 2 from J, leaving 5 bases between them. Germline-derived CDR1 and CDR2 are KGHDR and SFDVKD. The CDR3 bases are TGTGCCACCAGTGATTATAAGCAAGAGACCCAGTACTTC. Protein product: CATSDYKQETQYF.

This clonotype was detected many times. The rearrangement uses TRBV6-4 and TRBJ2-1; 9 bases align to TRBD1. The J segment lost 7 bases and the V segment lost 6 bases, leaving 10 bases of the junction unmatched. Germline V gene lookup returns CDR1 MRHNA and CDR2 SNTAGT. The CDR3 totals 15 residues. DNA of the CDR3: TGTGCCAGCAGCGTTGTCGGGACAGGGAAAAATGAGCAGTTCTTC. Its protein is CASSVVGTGKNEQFF.

This sequence joins TRBV6-1 and TRBJ2-5, with D possibly TRBD2 on 5 matching bases. CDR3 length equals 17 residues. The ends were cut back, 9 bases at V and 4 bases at J, with 27 bases in the middle. Germline assignment: CDR1 MNHNS and CDR2 SASEGT. The CDR3 loop is CASRLTGNPLKGETQYF. CDR3 DNA: TGTGCCAGTCGCCTAACCGGGAACCCCTTAAAGGGAGAGACCCAGTACTTC.

This clonotype was observed many times. This chain links TRBV12-3 or TRBV12-4 with TRBJ2-5, with 11 bases that match TRBD2. CDR3 length: 16 residues. After removal of 5 bases from V and 5 bases from J, the junction contained 10 bases not matched to a gene. The CDR3 sequence: CASSRGLAGLRETQYF. The CDR3 DNA reads TGTGCCAGCAGTCGCGGACTAGCGGGTTTGAGGGAGACCCAGTACTTC.

This clonotype appeared once. The chain uses TRBV12-3 or TRBV12-4 and TRBJ1-5; D may be TRBD1 (5 bases). Trimming pared 5 bases from V and 1 base from J, leaving 15 bases between. This CDR3 is 16 amino acids long. CDR3 nucleotides: TGTGCCAGCAGTACTATGACAGCGGCCAGCAATCAGCCCCAGCATTTT. It yields the protein CASSTMTAASNQPQHF.

This clonotype was recorded many times. The chain employs TRBV7-9 and TRBJ2-5; D remains unclear. Per germline, CDR1 SEHNR and CDR2 FQNEAQ (reference sequence). Trimming left V 3 bases short and J 7 bases short, with 6 bases between. The CDR3 loop spans 11 amino acids. The CDR3 sequence: CASSFEGTQYF. The CDR3, as DNA: TGTGCCAGCAGCTTTGAAGGGACCCAGTACTTC.

The chain joins TRBV28 to TRBJ1-1, with D perhaps TRBD1 (5 bases). CDR3 length: 16 amino acids. Trimming left V 1 base short and J 4 bases short, with 16 bases between. The germline V gene has CDR1 MDHEN and CDR2 SYDVKM. The CDR3 sequence: CASSLSRARGPTEAFF. The CDR3 nucleotides are TGTGCCAGCAGTTTATCAAGGGCCCGGGGCCCCACTGAAGCTTTCTTT.

This clonotype was observed at least ten times. The chain recombines TRBV30 with TRBJ1-1; 10 nucleotides agree with TRBD1. This CDR3 is built from 16 residues. The J segment lost 6 bases and the V segment lost 1 base, leaving 11 bases of the junction unmatched. Germline V gene lookup returns CDR1 GTSNPN and CDR2 SVGIG (reference sequence). The CDR3 nucleotides read TGTGCCTGGAGTGATGACAGGGGGCTGCGGTTCGCTGAAGCTTTCTTT. This translates into CAWSDDRGLRFAEAFF.

The chain carries TRBV11-2 and TRBJ1-1; maybe TRBD1 (5 bases). Germline V CDR1 and CDR2: SGHAT, FQNNGV. The CDR3 is 14 residues long. V was clipped by 0 bases and J by 5 bases, with 10 bases between them. CDR3 amino acids: CASSLDGGVTEAFF. The CDR3 DNA follows: TGTGCCAGCAGCTTAGATGGGGGGGTGACTGAAGCTTTCTTT.

The CDR3 bases are TGCAGCGTTACAGGGGGCTTTGCCGGGGAGCTGTTTTTT. As protein: CSVTGGFAGELFF. The J gene is TRBJ2-2, the V gene TRBV29-1; TRBD1 agrees at 9 bases. Germline CDR1 is SQVTM and CDR2 is ANQGSEA. This CDR3 is 13 amino acids long. With 5 bases clipped from V and 6 bases from J, the junction kept 4 bases outside the gene matches.

The rearrangement uses TRBV6-1 and TRBJ2-7; maybe TRBD2 (5 bases). There are 15 residues in the CDR3. With 6 bases removed from V and 2 bases from J, the gap between germline ends came to 17 bases. Germline CDR1 and CDR2: MNHNS and SASEGT. CDR3 in DNA: TGTGCCAGCAGCCCCAATCGCGGACTTCCCTACGAGCAGTACTTC. Its translation is CASSPNRGLPYEQYF.

This clonotype was recorded many times. The chain combines TRBV20-1 with TRBJ1-1, with a tentative D call TRBD1 (5 bases). V shed 3 bases and J shed 7 bases, with 21 bases lying between them. The CDR3 runs to 15 residues. Germline V gene lookup returns CDR1 DFQATT and CDR2 SNEGSKA (reference sequence). The CDR3 reads CSASQRQRRGGEAFF. CDR3 in DNA: TGCAGTGCTAGTCAAAGGCAAAGGAGGGGTGGTGAAGCTTTCTTT.

The J gene is TRBJ2-5, the V gene TRBV7-8; 11 bases fit TRBD2. CDR1 and CDR2 (germline): SGHVS, FQNEAQ. V dropped 1 base and J dropped 3; count of bases not matched to a gene: 10. This CDR3 contains 18 residues. CDR3 protein: CASSLVVSGLAEEETQYF. The CDR3 DNA sequence: TGTGCCAGCAGCTTAGTTGTTTCGGGACTAGCGGAAGAAGAGACCCAGTACTTC. The variable domain in full, completed from reference TRBV7-8 and TRBJ2-5, reads GAGVSQSPRYKVAKRGQDVALRCDPISGHVSLFWYQQALGQGPEFLTYFQNEAQLDKSGLPSDRFFAERPEGSVSTLKIQRTQQEDSAVYLCASSLVVSGLAEEETQYFGPGTRLLVL.

This clonotype was detected many times. The gene calls are TRBV30 and TRBJ1-1; maybe TRBD1 (5 bases). The CDR3 covers 15 residues. V lost 3 bases to trimming and J lost 1 base, with 15 bases between them. Germline CDR1 and CDR2: GTSNPN and SVGIG (reference sequence). The chain's CDR3 is CAWSSGTMPNTEAFF. CDR3 sequence (DNA): TGTGCCTGGAGCTCCGGGACGATGCCGAACACTGAAGCTTTCTTT.

This clonotype was found many times. The gene calls are TRBV6-5 and TRBJ1-2; maybe TRBD1 (6 bases). The germline V and J ends were trimmed by 8 bases and 2 bases, with 15 bases remaining between them. Germline lookup yields CDR1 MNHEY and CDR2 SVGAGI. The CDR3 totals 14 residues. Written as DNA, the CDR3 is TGTGCCAGCCGGGACACAGCTAACAACTATGGCTACACCTTC. Translated: CASRDTANNYGYTF.

This clonotype was detected only a few times. The chain employs TRBV12-3 or TRBV12-4 and TRBJ1-6; D remains unclear. The germline V and J ends were trimmed by 1 base and 1 base, with 2 bases remaining between them. This CDR3 has 14 residues. The CDR3 protein is CASSLGSYNSPLHF. Written as DNA, the CDR3 is TGTGCCAGCAGTTTAGGGTCCTATAATTCACCCCTCCACTTT.

This clonotype was seen at least ten times. The rearrangement joins TRBV4-3 to TRBJ2-7, with D possibly TRBD1 on 5 matching bases. V was trimmed by 1 base and J by 2 bases, leaving 9 bases between them. This CDR3 comprises 14 residues. Germline assignment: CDR1 LGHNA and CDR2 YSLEER. CDR3 region: CASSQGPGTYEQYF. CDR3 nucleotides: TGCGCCAGCAGCCAAGGCCCAGGGACCTACGAGCAGTACTTC.

The chain carries TRBV30 and TRBJ1-1, with D perhaps TRBD1 (5 bases). Germline V CDR1 and CDR2: GTSNPN, SVGIG (reference sequence). V dropped 1 base and J dropped 0 bases, with 6 bases sitting between them. The CDR3 totals 13 residues. CDR3 in DNA: TGTGCCTGGAGTGGGGACCTGAACACTGAAGCTTTCTTT. It codes for CAWSGDLNTEAFF.

This clonotype has a count of ten or more. V gene TRBV6-5 combines with J gene TRBJ2-7; a weak D match, TRBD1 (5 bases). The germline V and J ends were trimmed by 6 bases and 1 base, with 16 bases remaining between them. Germline V CDR1 and CDR2: MNHEY, SVGAGI. This CDR3 spans 15 amino acids. The CDR3 region is CASSNYLDRSYEQYF. The CDR3 bases are TGTGCCAGCAGCAATTATCTTGACAGATCCTACGAGCAGTACTTC.